Listed below are T cell receptor beta chains from one sample, sequenced in a study of T cell responses to AZD1222 COVID-19 vaccine. The assay was immunoSEQ multiplex PCR, and TCRdb's table has in-frame clones only and misses some. The data show roughly 120,000 clones, about nine tenths seen once. Sequences were derived from peripheral blood, sampled on day 0 of MenACWY control vaccination. These receptor sequences come from an adult in good health. The CDR3 runs from the conserved cysteine through the conserved F or W. Fields, in order: CDR3 DNA, CDR3 protein, V gene, clone size, D gene, J gene. The D gene is left open where the match is weak. Rows may omit the clone size; those that give it use once, few, many or a size class.

cdr3_nt: TGCGCCAGCAGCGTACAGGGGCTTGACTACGAGCAGTACTTC
cdr3_aa: CASSVQGLDYEQYF
v_call: TRBV4-1
clone_size: many
d_call: TRBD1
j_call: TRBJ2-7

cdr3_nt: TGTGCCAGCAGCTTAGGGGGGAGGGAGCAGTACTTC
cdr3_aa: CASSLGGREQYF
v_call: TRBV7-9
clone_size: .
d_call: .
j_call: TRBJ2-7

cdr3_nt: TGCGCCAGCAGCACCCGGGACAGGGGAAACGGCTACACCTTC
cdr3_aa: CASSTRDRGNGYTF
v_call: TRBV5-1
clone_size: .
d_call: TRBD1
j_call: TRBJ1-2

cdr3_nt: TGTGCCAGCGTCAGCGGGACTAGCGGTTACAATGAGCAGTTCTTC
cdr3_aa: CASVSGTSGYNEQFF
v_call: TRBV2
clone_size: .
d_call: TRBD2
j_call: TRBJ2-1

cdr3_nt: TGTGCCAGCAGTTTGGCTACAGTTCAAGAGACCCAGTACTTC
cdr3_aa: CASSLATVQETQYF
v_call: TRBV28
clone_size: .
d_call: .
j_call: TRBJ2-5

cdr3_nt: TGTGCCAGCACCCTGGGGGTTGCGCGGACTGAAGCTTTCTTT
cdr3_aa: CASTLGVARTEAFF
v_call: TRBV2
clone_size: .
d_call: .
j_call: TRBJ1-1

cdr3_nt: TGTGCCACCCTACACAGGGGACTAGCGGGAGGGCCCCCCCAGAGCTCCTACGAGCAGTACTTC
cdr3_aa: CATLHRGLAGGPPQSSYEQYF
v_call: TRBV19
clone_size: .
d_call: TRBD2
j_call: TRBJ2-7

cdr3_nt: TGTGCCAGCAGTTTGTTCAGGGGTGAGACCCAGTACTTC
cdr3_aa: CASSLFRGETQYF
v_call: TRBV12-3/TRBV12-4
clone_size: once
d_call: .
j_call: TRBJ2-5

cdr3_nt: TGCAGCGTTAGATACTCTGGGGCCAACGTCCTGACTTTC
cdr3_aa: CSVRYSGANVLTF
v_call: TRBV29-1
clone_size: .
d_call: .
j_call: TRBJ2-6

cdr3_nt: TGTGCCAGCAGTTACCGGGTTGTCGGAAACACCATATATTTT
cdr3_aa: CASSYRVVGNTIYF
v_call: TRBV6-5
clone_size: .
d_call: .
j_call: TRBJ1-3

cdr3_nt: TGTGCCAGCAGCCAAGCCCTCGGGGGACAGGGGAGATGGCAGTACTTC
cdr3_aa: CASSQALGGQGRWQYF
v_call: TRBV3-1/TRBV3-2
clone_size: once
d_call: TRBD1
j_call: TRBJ2-7

cdr3_nt: TGTGCCAGCAGCAAAAGACAGCGAGTTAATGAAAAACTGTTTTTT
cdr3_aa: CASSKRQRVNEKLFF
v_call: TRBV6-5
clone_size: .
d_call: .
j_call: TRBJ1-4

cdr3_nt: TGTGCCAGCAGCCCCCAGACGGGGGATCGGAGCACTGAAGCTTTCTTT
cdr3_aa: CASSPQTGDRSTEAFF
v_call: TRBV5-4
clone_size: .
d_call: .
j_call: TRBJ1-1

cdr3_nt: TGTGCCAGCAGCTTCTCCGACGATCATGAAGCTTTCTTT
cdr3_aa: CASSFSDDHEAFF
v_call: TRBV11-2
clone_size: .
d_call: .
j_call: TRBJ1-1

cdr3_nt: TGTGCCAGCAGATCCGGGGAGACCCAGTACTTC
cdr3_aa: CASRSGETQYF
v_call: TRBV12-3/TRBV12-4
clone_size: .
d_call: .
j_call: TRBJ2-5

cdr3_nt: TGTGCCAGCAGTCCCGACAGGGGCCATGGCTACACCTTC
cdr3_aa: CASSPDRGHGYTF
v_call: TRBV6-5
clone_size: once
d_call: TRBD1
j_call: TRBJ1-2

cdr3_nt: TGTGCCACTGCTGGGGACAGGCTATACAATCAGCCCCAGCATTTT
cdr3_aa: CATAGDRLYNQPQHF
v_call: TRBV10-3
clone_size: .
d_call: TRBD1
j_call: TRBJ1-5

cdr3_nt: TGTGCCAGCTCCCGACTAGCGGGAGAAGCAGAGACCCAGTACTTC
cdr3_aa: CASSRLAGEAETQYF
v_call: TRBV18
clone_size: .
d_call: TRBD2
j_call: TRBJ2-5

cdr3_nt: TGTGCCAGCAGCGCTCGAACAGGGGGTCGCGGGGAGCTGTTTTTT
cdr3_aa: CASSARTGGRGELFF
v_call: TRBV7-9
clone_size: .
d_call: TRBD1
j_call: TRBJ2-2

cdr3_nt: TGTGCCAGCTCACCATCAACGGGAGATTATGGCTACACCTTC
cdr3_aa: CASSPSTGDYGYTF
v_call: TRBV18
clone_size: .
d_call: .
j_call: TRBJ1-2